The present entry profiles one TCR beta chain with its context. The antigen is undetermined. The sample is drawn from a study of persistence of HIV-infected CD4 T cells. The immunoSEQ assay was version 4, run in survey mode. Profiling relied on immunoSEQ multiplex PCR, and the TCRdb table lists in-frame clones only, not all of them. The sample lists about 45,000 clones, 75% to 90% seen once, with 2.5% to 4% in the top ten. Germline CDR1 and CDR2: KGHSH and LQKENI. Losses at the gene ends were 6 bases for V and 4 bases for J; bases not matched to a gene: 6. This CDR3 has 15 residues. Nonspecific anti-CD3/anti-CD28 bead stimulation represents the broad CD4+ T cell repertoire. Responding CD4+ T cells were sorted by upregulation of both CD40 ligand and CD69. An approximately 17-hour stimulation of CD8-depleted PBMCs used anti-CD28/CD49d costimulation, CD40-blocking antibody and enfuvirtide.

The chain links TRBV18 to TRBJ2-2; 9 nucleotides line up with TRBD1. Sample: CD4+ T cells sorted from PBMCs after approximately 19-hour stimulation, taken from a patient who received antiretroviral therapy. The source is an adult woman with HIV who was CMV-seropositive. DNA of the CDR3: TGTGCCAGCTCCCGGGACAGGGTGACCACCGGGGAGCTGTTTTTT. Translating gives CASSRDRVTTGELFF.